What follows are 22 T cell receptor beta chains derived from one specimen sequenced in a study of blood T cell repertoires in COVID-19. Assay used: immunoSEQ multiplex PCR; TCRdb lists only in-frame clones, some missing. The repertoire consists of roughly 68,000 clones, with around 85% occurring once and the leading ten covering approximately 25%. Material: peripheral blood. The origin of the receptors is a man aged 45 to 65 with acute or convalescent COVID-19.

The chain combines TRBV19 with TRBJ2-5; D is possibly TRBD2 (6 bases). Germline values: CDR1 LNHDA, CDR2 SQIVND (reference sequence). CDR3 length: 12 residues. With 10 bases removed from V and 7 bases from J, the gap between germline ends came to 16 bases. CDR3 sequence: CATLDGSWTQYF. The CDR3 bases are TGTGCCACCCTGGACGGGAGCTGGACCCAGTACTTC. The full variable domain, completed using reference TRBV19 and TRBJ2-5, is DGGITQSPKYLFRKEGQNVTLSCEQNLNHDAMYWYRQDPGQGLRLIYYSQIVNDFQKGDIAEGYSVSREKKESFPLTVTSAQKNPTAFYLCATLDGSWTQYFGPGTRLLVL.

The chain recombines TRBV19 with TRBJ2-5; a possible D gene is TRBD2 (6 bases). The V and J ends lost 3 bases and 2 bases respectively, with 19 bases between them. The germline V gene encodes CDR1 LNHDA and CDR2 SQIVND (reference sequence). CDR3 length: 17 amino acids. CDR3 nucleotide sequence: TGTGCCAGTAGTATTGGGGGGTCTGGGAGGAGTCAAGAGACCCAGTACTTC. Translated: CASSIGGSGRSQETQYF.

This clone is a singleton in its sample. This chain joins TRBV10-3 and TRBJ2-7; the match to TRBD2 covers 15 bases. J was trimmed by 2 bases and V by 1 base; bases with no gene match: 6. Germline CDR1 reads ENHRY; CDR2 reads SYGVKD. The CDR3 has 18 amino acids. The CDR3 is CAISELGLAGGNAYEQYF. DNA of the CDR3: TGTGCCATCAGTGAGTTGGGACTAGCGGGGGGTAACGCCTACGAGCAGTACTTC.

The chain employs TRBV6-5 and TRBJ1-2, with a weak D call TRBD1 (6 bases). Germline CDR1 reads MNHEY; CDR2 reads SVGAGI. Trimming shortened V by 5 bases and J by 4 bases, and 14 bases separated the two germline ends. This CDR3 spans 14 amino acids. The CDR3 DNA is TGTGCCAGCAGTCAAAACGACAGGCCCTATGGCTACACCTTC. This translates into CASSQNDRPYGYTF.

The chain couples TRBV2 to TRBJ1-3; 9 positions match TRBD1. The CDR3 sequence is 16 residues long. Trimming removed 3 bases from V and 0 bases from J; junction bases left unmatched: 3. Germline loops: CDR1 SNHLY, CDR2 FYNNEI. CDR3 amino acids: CASSEQQGASGNTIYF. The CDR3 DNA reads as TGTGCCAGCAGTGAGCAACAGGGGGCCTCTGGAAACACCATATATTTT.

A word on this clone: At the DNA level, this CDR3 is encoded by other sequences in the same sample as well. The V and J genes are TRBV18 and TRBJ1-1, with TRBD1 as a possible D gene (5 bases). Trimming removed 4 bases from V and 1 base from J, with 7 bases in between. Germline-derived CDR1 and CDR2 are KGHSH and LQKENI. This CDR3 contains 13 residues. The CDR3 sequence: CASSRGQNTEAFF. The DNA of the CDR3 is TGTGCCAGCTCACGAGGACAGAACACTGAAGCTTTCTTT.

This clone was detected a few times. The rearrangement links TRBV3-1 (or the pseudogene TRBV3-2) to TRBJ1-6; D remains unclear. V was trimmed by 0 bases and J by 10 bases, leaving 13 bases between them. The germline V gene encodes CDR1 LGHDT and CDR2 YNNKEL (reference sequence). The length of the CDR3 is 15 residues. This CDR3 is CASSQDSGEGSPLHF. The DNA of the CDR3 is TGTGCCAGCAGCCAAGATTCCGGGGAAGGGTCACCCCTCCACTTT.

Only one count was recorded for this clone. At one of its ends the junction is not consistent with the germline gene, which may arise from a read error. The chain uses TRBV10-2 and TRBJ1-2, with TRBD1 matching over 8 bases. The CDR3 is 15 residues long. The germline V gene has CDR1 WSHSY and CDR2 SAAADI. CDR3 sequence: CASNEGPGGAYGYTF. CDR3 sequence (DNA): TGCGCCAGCAATGAGGGGCCAGGGGGCGCCTATGGCTACACCTTC.

In DNA, the CDR3 is TGCGCCAGCACGGACTTCGGGACAACTAATTCACCCCTCCACTTT. Encoded protein: CASTDFGTTNSPLHF. The chain is built from TRBV10-2 and TRBJ1-6; D is perhaps TRBD1 (6 bases). The CDR3 covers 15 residues. Trimming pared 7 bases from V and 6 bases from J, leaving 16 bases between. Germline values: CDR1 WSHSY, CDR2 SAAADI.

The V gene is TRBV10-3, the J gene TRBJ2-1; 7 positions match TRBD1. V lost 6 bases to trimming and J lost 4 bases; unmatched junction nucleotides: 3. CDR3 length equals 13 residues. CDR1 ENHRY and CDR2 SYGVKD come from the germline V gene. The CDR3 region has the DNA TGTGCCATCAGCCCGACAGGGTACAATGAGCAGTTCTTC. This translates into CAISPTGYNEQFF.

This clone was seen a few times. The chain combines TRBV21-1 with TRBJ1-2; the D call of TRBD1 is as the table states it, not checked on the DNA. TRBV21-1 is flagged as a pseudogene. CDR3 length: 16 amino acids. CDR3 bases: TGTGCCAGCAGCAAAGAGGGTCAGGGGGCAGACTATGGCTACACCTTC. This codes for CASSKEGQGADYGYTF.

The chain combines TRBV19 with TRBJ2-6, with D tentatively TRBD2 (5 bases). The CDR3 covers 17 residues. V lost 6 bases to trimming and J lost 0 bases, with 15 bases between them. Germline V CDR1 and CDR2: LNHDA, SQIVND (reference sequence). The CDR3 DNA reads as TGTGCCAGTAGACTTTTTCGGGGTTCCTCTGGGGCCAACGTCCTGACTTTC. Amino acids: CASRLFRGSSGANVLTF.

V and J are TRBV7-3 and TRBJ2-2, with D possibly TRBD1 on 5 matching bases. CDR3 length: 14 amino acids. V was trimmed by 8 bases and J by 2 bases, leaving 12 bases between them. The germline CDR1 and CDR2 sequences are SGHTA and FQGTGA. The CDR3 here is CASALGANTGELFF. The CDR3 region has the DNA TGTGCCAGCGCCTTAGGGGCAAACACCGGGGAGCTGTTTTTT.

Only one count was recorded for this clone. This sequence joins TRBV14 and TRBJ2-2; possibly TRBD2 for D (6 bases). The germline gives CDR1 SGHDN, CDR2 FVKESK. This CDR3 has 16 residues. Trimming cost V 2 bases and J 3 bases, with 13 bases left between them. The CDR3 sequence is CASSQTSGLYTGELFF. CDR3 coding DNA: TGTGCCAGCAGCCAAACCAGCGGGTTATACACCGGGGAGCTGTTTTTT.

This chain links TRBV13 with TRBJ1-6; 7 positions match TRBD1. This CDR3 region has 15 residues. CDR1 is PRHDT, CDR2 FYEKMQ, per germline (reference sequence). Losses at the gene ends were 5 bases for V and 4 bases for J; bases not matched to a gene: 5. The CDR3 bases are TGTGCCAGCAGCCCTACGGGACAGTATAATTCACCCCTCCACTTT. It specifies CASSPTGQYNSPLHF.

The genes are TRBV2 and TRBJ1-1; 10 bases align to TRBD1. J gave up 2 bases and V 8 bases, and 8 bases lay outside the gene matches. Germline V CDR1 and CDR2: SNHLY, FYNNEI. The CDR3 spans 15 residues. The CDR3 nucleotides are TGTGCCAGCCCCCGGGACAGGGGTCCAAACACTGAAGCTTTCTTT. Translating gives CASPRDRGPNTEAFF.

In this sample, this clone turned up a few times. The CDR3, as DNA: TGTGCCAGCAGCCCTAGGACATACTACAATGAGCAGTTCTTC. It translates to CASSPRTYYNEQFF. The chain joins TRBV7-8 to TRBJ2-1; D possibly corresponds to TRBD1 (5 bases). The CDR3 covers 14 residues. V gave up 5 bases and J gave up 3 bases, with 11 bases separating them. From germline, CDR1 is SGHVS and CDR2 FQNEAQ. Based on the CDR3 plus reference TRBV7-8 and TRBJ2-1, the full variable domain is GAGVSQSPRYKVAKRGQDVALRCDPISGHVSLFWYQQALGQGPEFLTYFQNEAQLDKSGLPSDRFFAERPEGSVSTLKIQRTQQEDSAVYLCASSPRTYYNEQFFGPGTRLTVL.

The gene calls are TRBV10-3 and TRBJ2-1, with 8 nucleotides matching TRBD1. The germline V gene encodes CDR1 ENHRY and CDR2 SYGVKD. This CDR3 comprises 18 residues. After removal of 6 bases from V and 0 bases from J, the junction contained 13 bases not matched to a gene. CDR3 in DNA: TGTGCCATCAGCGATCCGGGACAGGTTTATAGCTCCTACAATGAGCAGTTCTTC. It specifies CAISDPGQVYSSYNEQFF.

This chain joins TRBV7-2 and TRBJ2-5; D not resolved. Trimming removed 2 bases from V and 2 bases from J, with 6 bases in between. This CDR3 has 13 amino acids. The germline CDR1 and CDR2 sequences are SGHTA and FQGNSA. CDR3 protein: CASSLNLQETQYF. The CDR3 nucleotides are TGTGCCAGCAGCTTAAATTTACAAGAGACCCAGTACTTC.

CDR3 coding DNA: TGTGCCTGGAACCAGGGGATCCTAAATTCACCCCTCCACTTT. The encoded protein is CAWNQGILNSPLHF. The genes are TRBV30 and TRBJ1-6, with TRBD1 as a possible D gene (6 bases). The CDR3 has 14 residues. The germline CDR1 and CDR2 sequences are GTSNPN and SVGIG (reference sequence). V lost 4 bases to trimming and J lost 7 bases, with 14 bases between them.

The rearrangement links TRBV6-4 to TRBJ2-1; a weak D match, TRBD1 (5 bases). This CDR3 comprises 13 residues. The germline V and J ends were trimmed by 3 bases and 8 bases, with 11 bases remaining between them. Germline V gene data show CDR1 as MRHNA and CDR2 as SNTAGT. CDR3 DNA sequence: TGTGCCAGCAGTGAAGGGTCCAGGGATGAGCAGTTCTTC. Translating gives CASSEGSRDEQFF.

The V and J genes are TRBV2 and TRBJ2-3, with D possibly TRBD1 on 5 matching bases. V shed 2 bases and J shed 1 base, with 10 bases lying between them. Germline assignment: CDR1 SNHLY and CDR2 FYNNEI. There are 15 residues in the CDR3. The CDR3 coding sequence is TGTGCCAGCAGTGAACAGGGAACTGGCACAGATACGCAGTATTTT. Translated: CASSEQGTGTDTQYF.